Below are 28 T cell receptor beta chains sequenced from a single sample in a study of cytomegalovirus exposure and HLA in healthy donors. PCR used 60 Vbeta primers and 13 Jbeta primers. This table comes from immunoSEQ multiplex PCR, and its TCRdb copy is limited to in-frame clones, with some not included. The sample records roughly 100,000 clones, roughly two thirds being singletons. The sample comprised PBMCs. The receptors derive from a man aged 30-40 years in good health and CMV-seronegative.

As for this clone: Only one base separates this from a far larger clonotype, so it likely reflects a read error. Other DNA sequences within the sample encode an identical CDR3. The gene calls are TRBV5-6 and TRBJ1-1; D gene uncertain. This CDR3 is 11 amino acids long. Germline V CDR1 and CDR2: SGHDT, YYEEEE. The CDR3 loop reads CASSSTVEAFF. The CDR3 coding sequence is TGTGCCAGCAGCTCCACAGTTGAAGCTTTCTTC.

This sequence joins TRBV4-3 and TRBJ1-1, with TRBD1 matching over 8 bases. Germline loops: CDR1 LGHNA, CDR2 YSLEER. CDR3 length: 15 amino acids. The V gene end was trimmed by 0 bases and the J gene end by 4 bases; junction bases not matched to a gene: 4. CDR3 sequence (DNA): TGCGCCAGCAGCCAAGAAAGGACAGGGCTCACTGAAGCTTTCTTT. Protein sequence: CASSQERTGLTEAFF.

This chain connects TRBV5-1 to TRBJ2-1, with 9 bases that match TRBD2. V lost 0 bases and J lost 10; bases outside the gene matches: 8. The CDR3 is made up of 15 amino acids. Germline values: CDR1 SGHRS, CDR2 YFSETQ. CDR3 protein: CASSLVLAGSREQFF. CDR3 DNA sequence: TGCGCCAGCAGCTTGGTTCTAGCGGGGAGCAGGGAGCAGTTCTTC.

This clone was seen a few times. The chain links TRBV6-6 to TRBJ1-3; D is perhaps TRBD1 (5 bases). Looked up from germline, CDR1 is MNHNY and CDR2 is SVGAGI (reference sequence). This CDR3 is 15 amino acids long. V lost 5 bases to trimming and J lost 4 bases, with 15 bases between them. The chain's CDR3 is CASSPFGTHGNTIYF. In DNA form, the CDR3 reads TGTGCCAGCAGTCCCTTTGGGACTCACGGAAACACCATATATTTT.

V and J are TRBV9 and TRBJ2-1; TRBD2 matches at 8 bases. J was trimmed by 4 bases and V by 3 bases; bases with no gene match: 21. CDR3 length: 20 residues. Looked up from germline, CDR1 is SGDLS and CDR2 is YYNGEE. The CDR3 here is CASSARTLAANPNQYNEQFF. The CDR3 bases are TGTGCCAGCAGCGCCCGAACACTAGCGGCGAATCCGAACCAATACAATGAGCAGTTCTTC.

This clone showed up just once. The J gene is TRBJ1-2, the V gene TRBV11-2, with a weak D call TRBD1 (5 bases). The CDR3 totals 16 residues. V was trimmed by 0 bases and J by 3 bases, leaving 14 bases between them. CDR1 and CDR2 from the germline V gene are SGHAT and FQNNGV. The CDR3 reads CASSLDSQGSHYGYTF. The DNA of the CDR3 is TGTGCCAGCAGCTTAGACAGTCAGGGAAGCCACTATGGCTACACCTTC.

This sequence joins TRBV5-4 and TRBJ2-5; 9 bases line up with TRBD1. V lost 5 bases and J lost 1; bases outside the gene matches: 6. Germline assignment: CDR1 SGHNT and CDR2 YYREEE (reference sequence). The CDR3 is made up of 15 amino acids. The CDR3 region has the DNA TGTGCCAGCAGTCGGGGACAGGGCCCCCAAGAGACCCAGTACTTC. This encodes CASSRGQGPQETQYF.

The chain has TRBV25-1 and TRBJ1-6; perhaps TRBD1 as D (5 bases). The CDR3 has 13 amino acids. The V gene lost 8 bases and the J gene lost 8 bases, with 13 bases spanning the gap. Germline CDR1 and CDR2: MGHDK and SYGVNS. DNA for the CDR3: TGTGCCAGCGGTAGCCAGGGTTATTCACCCCTCCACTTT. This encodes CASGSQGYSPLHF. Full variable domain (remainder filled in from reference TRBV25-1 and TRBJ1-6): EADIYQTPRYLVIGTGKKITLECSQTMGHDKMYWYQQDPGMELHLIHYSYGVNSTEKGDLSSESTVSRIRTEHFPLTLESARPSHTSQYLCASGSQGYSPLHFGNGTRLTVT.

The chain joins TRBV19 to TRBJ1-1, with D uncertain. The CDR3 extends over 11 amino acids. Germline values: CDR1 LNHDA, CDR2 SQIVND (reference sequence). V gave up 5 bases and J gave up 4 bases, with 5 bases separating them. CDR3 residues: CASSRVTEAFF. The CDR3 DNA reads TGTGCCAGTAGTCGGGTCACTGAAGCTTTCTTT.

V usage is TRBV4-3 and J usage is TRBJ2-3; TRBD2 matches 9 bases. After removal of 0 bases from V and 4 bases from J, the junction contained 5 bases not matched to a gene. The CDR3 has 16 residues. The germline gives CDR1 LGHNA, CDR2 YSLEER. The CDR3 DNA reads TGCGCCAGCAGCCAAGAGTTTAGCGGGAGTGCAGATACGCAGTATTTT. Translation gives CASSQEFSGSADTQYF.

Remarks on this clone: The junction differs from germline at one of its ends, possibly a read error. CDR3 coding DNA: TGTTCCAGCAGCTTAGAGTGGGCAGGGGTTTATGAGCAGTTCTTC. This gives the protein CSSSLEWAGVYEQFF. This chain links TRBV7-9 with TRBJ2-1, with D possibly being TRBD1 (6 bases). The CDR3 extends over 15 amino acids. In germline, CDR1 is SEHNR, CDR2 FQNEAQ (reference sequence). The complete variable domain, with remaining parts taken from reference TRBV7-9 and TRBJ2-1, reads DTGVSQNPRHKITKRGQNVTFRCDPISEHNRLYWYRQTLGQGPEFLTYFQNEAQLEKSRLLSDRFSAERPKGSFSTLEIQRTEQGDSAMYLCSSSLEWAGVYEQFFGPGTRLTVL.

This clone was counted a single time. The chain couples TRBV7-2 to TRBJ2-7, with 11 bases matching TRBD2. There are 14 residues in the CDR3. CDR1 is SGHTA, CDR2 FQGNSA, per germline. Trimming removed 2 bases from V and 6 bases from J; junction bases left unmatched: 3. The CDR3 is CASSLRTSGLEQYF. As DNA, the CDR3 is TGTGCCAGCAGCTTAAGGACTAGCGGGCTCGAGCAGTACTTC.

The chain's CDR3 is CASSLWRSNEKLFF. The CDR3 nucleotides are TGTGCCAGCAGTTTGTGGCGGTCGAATGAAAAACTGTTTTTT. The chain is built from TRBV27 and TRBJ1-4; D call uncertain. V was cut by 3 bases and J by 5 bases, with 10 bases left in between. The V gene's germline CDR1 is MNHEY and CDR2 SMNVEV (reference sequence). The CDR3 runs to 14 residues.

This rearrangement joins TRBV5-6 to TRBJ1-1; tentatively, D is TRBD1 (5 bases). The CDR3 has 15 amino acids. V was pared by 4 bases and J by 1 base, with 14 bases between. Germline V gives CDR1 SGHDT, CDR2 YYEEEE. The CDR3 region is CASSPGGQGNTEAFF. The CDR3 coding sequence is TGTGCCAGCAGCCCTGGAGGGCAGGGGAACACTGAAGCTTTCTTT.

This clone has only one observation. CDR3 sequence: CASSPGPSSGIYNEQFF. The CDR3 coding sequence is TGTGCCAGTAGTCCCGGACCCTCTAGCGGGATCTACAATGAGCAGTTCTTC. The chain carries TRBV19 and TRBJ2-1; 9 bases are a match to TRBD2. Trimming removed 5 bases from V and 3 bases from J; junction bases left unmatched: 11. The CDR3 extends over 17 amino acids. Germline lookup yields CDR1 LNHDA and CDR2 SQIVND (reference sequence).

This chain joins TRBV7-2 and TRBJ2-7; no definite D call. In germline, CDR1 is SGHTA, CDR2 FQGNSA. This CDR3 has 11 amino acids. V was cut by 1 base and J by 5 bases, with 3 bases left in between. DNA of the CDR3: TGTGCCAGCAGCTTAGAGCACGAGCAGTACTTC. Translation gives CASSLEHEQYF.

To note about this clone: The sample carries other DNA sequences with the same CDR3. This chain links TRBV2 with TRBJ2-1; 11 nucleotides agree with TRBD2. J was trimmed by 4 bases and V by 5 bases; bases with no gene match: 4. Per the germline V gene, CDR1 is SNHLY and CDR2 is FYNNEI. The CDR3 has 15 amino acids. CDR3 sequence reads: CASSPGTSGYNEQFF. CDR3 in DNA: TGTGCCAGCAGTCCCGGGACTAGCGGTTACAATGAGCAGTTCTTC. Complete variable domain (other parts from reference TRBV2 and TRBJ2-1): EPEVTQTPSHQVTQMGQEVILRCVPISNHLYFYWYRQILGQKVEFLVSFYNNEISEKSEIFDDQFSVERPDGSNFTLKIRSTKLEDSAMYFCASSPGTSGYNEQFFGPGTRLTVL.

V gene TRBV5-1 combines with J gene TRBJ1-3, with TRBD1 matching over 7 bases. The ends lost 4 bases at V and 6 bases at J; junction bases unmatched: 4. The CDR3 is 13 residues long. Germline V CDR1 and CDR2: SGHRS, YFSETQ. Here the CDR3 reads CASSEGQQNTIYF. The CDR3 DNA is TGCGCCAGCAGCGAGGGACAGCAAAACACCATATATTTT.

The chain employs TRBV5-4 and TRBJ2-1, with 9 bases matching TRBD2. The CDR3 loop spans 14 amino acids. Trimming removed 0 bases from V and 8 bases from J; junction bases left unmatched: 3. CDR1 SGHNT and CDR2 YYREEE come from the germline V gene (reference sequence). The CDR3: CASSLGSGSDEQFF. In DNA, the CDR3 is TGTGCCAGCAGCTTGGGTAGCGGGAGCGATGAGCAGTTCTTC.

The V and J genes are TRBV6-1 and TRBJ2-5; TRBD1 might be the D (5 bases). V dropped 2 bases and J dropped 5 bases, with 12 bases sitting between them. Germline loops: CDR1 MNHNS, CDR2 SASEGT. CDR3 length: 14 residues. CDR3 nucleotides: TGTGCCAGCAGTGAAAGTGGGGCGCGGGAGACCCAGTACTTC. Its protein is CASSESGARETQYF.

The chain employs TRBV7-6 and TRBJ2-5; a possible D gene is TRBD1 (5 bases). The DNA end lines up better with TRBJ2-7; the J call may be wrong. Germline CDR1 reads SGHVS; CDR2 reads FNYEAQ. The CDR3 runs 15 residues. The CDR3 region has the DNA TGTGCCAGCAGCTTAGTCCAGGGTAAGGGCCACGAGCAGTACTTC. Encoded protein: CASSLVQGKGHEQYF.

The chain joins TRBV27 to TRBJ2-1, with TRBD1 matching 11 bases. The CDR3 covers 16 residues. V dropped 5 bases and J dropped 12; count of bases not matched to a gene: 15. CDR1 is MNHEY and CDR2 is SMNVEV in the germline V gene (reference sequence). Here the CDR3 reads CASSLIIRTGGERQFF. CDR3 DNA: TGTGCCAGCAGTCTAATTATCCGGACAGGGGGCGAAAGGCAGTTCTTC.

The chain has TRBV21-1 and TRBJ2-6; TRBD2 is taken as the D call from the table, unchecked against the DNA. TRBV21-1 constitutes a pseudogene. The CDR3 is 14 residues long. The CDR3 spells CASSVRSGANVLTF. The CDR3 DNA sequence: TGTGCCAGCAGCGTGAGGTCTGGGGCCAACGTCCTGACTTTC.

This chain links TRBV5-4 with TRBJ2-1, with 9 nucleotides matching TRBD1. V lost 4 bases, J lost 3 bases, and 11 bases stayed unmatched. Germline assignment: CDR1 SGHNT and CDR2 YYREEE (reference sequence). The CDR3 consists of 17 residues. CDR3 nucleotide sequence: TGTGCCAGCAGCCGTGCCGGGGGACAGGGAAGCTACAATGAGCAGTTCTTC. Translated, it gives CASSRAGGQGSYNEQFF. Together with reference TRBV5-4 and TRBJ2-1, the CDR3 gives the full variable domain: ETGVTQSPTHLIKTRGQQVTLRCSSQSGHNTVSWYQQALGQGPQFIFQYYREEENGRGNFPPRFSGLQFPNYSSELNVNALELDDSALYLCASSRAGGQGSYNEQFFGPGTRLTVL.

The chain has TRBV7-2 and TRBJ2-7, with D tentatively TRBD2 (6 bases). Germline V gene sequence: CDR1 SGHTA, CDR2 FQGNSA. V was pared by 6 bases and J by 2 bases, with 14 bases between. This CDR3 has 14 residues. DNA of the CDR3: TGTGCCAGCAGACCGAATTCGGGGGCCTACGAGCAGTACTTC. Its translation is CASRPNSGAYEQYF.

This chain uses TRBV9 with TRBJ1-2; TRBD1 matches at 7 bases. There are 17 residues in the CDR3. CDR1 is SGDLS and CDR2 is YYNGEE in the germline V gene. The V gene end was trimmed by 3 bases and the J gene end by 5 bases; junction bases not matched to a gene: 16. The CDR3 region is CASSDHLRTGHTYGYTF. The CDR3 DNA sequence: TGTGCCAGCAGCGACCATCTCCGGACAGGCCACACATATGGCTACACCTTC.

The V gene is TRBV7-9, the J gene TRBJ2-2; 8 bases map to TRBD2. CDR3 length: 17 residues. Germline CDR1 and CDR2: SEHNR and FQNEAQ (reference sequence). Losses at the gene ends were 5 bases for V and 7 bases for J; bases not matched to a gene: 15. The chain's CDR3 is CASSPLGTRNRGGELFF. CDR3 bases: TGTGCCAGCAGCCCCCTTGGGACTAGGAACCGGGGCGGGGAGCTGTTTTTT.

V gene TRBV15 combines with J gene TRBJ1-2; D unresolved. The V gene's germline CDR1 is LNHNV and CDR2 YYDKDF (reference sequence). This CDR3 contains 15 residues. Trimming removed 0 bases from V and 1 base from J, with 9 bases in between. The CDR3 DNA is TGTGCCACCAGCAGAGATAGAGGAGATAACTATGGCTACACCTTC. It translates to CATSRDRGDNYGYTF.